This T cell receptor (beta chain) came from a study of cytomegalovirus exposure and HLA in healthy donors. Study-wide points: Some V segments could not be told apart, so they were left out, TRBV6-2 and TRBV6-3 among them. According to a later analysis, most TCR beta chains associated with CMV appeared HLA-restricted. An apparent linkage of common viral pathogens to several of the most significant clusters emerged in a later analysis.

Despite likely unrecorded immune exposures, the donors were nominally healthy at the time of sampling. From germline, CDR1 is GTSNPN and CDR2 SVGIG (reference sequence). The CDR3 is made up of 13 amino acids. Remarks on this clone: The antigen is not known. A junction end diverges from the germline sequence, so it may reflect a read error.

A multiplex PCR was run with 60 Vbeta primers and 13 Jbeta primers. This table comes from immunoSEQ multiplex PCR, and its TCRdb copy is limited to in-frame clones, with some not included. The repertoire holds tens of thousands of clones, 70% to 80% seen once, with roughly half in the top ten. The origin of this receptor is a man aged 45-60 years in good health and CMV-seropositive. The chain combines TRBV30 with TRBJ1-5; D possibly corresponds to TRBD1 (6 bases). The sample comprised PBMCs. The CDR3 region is CDWSWDIDKPQHF. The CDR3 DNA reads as TGTGACTGGAGTTGGGACATAGATAAGCCCCAGCATTTT.